The sequence of this TCR beta chain was determined in a study of blood T cell repertoires in COVID-19. Study-wide context: The United States, Italy and Spain supplied acute and convalescent COVID-19 samples. PBMCs, B-cell-depleted T cells, or T cells were the source of the cDNA or gDNA that made up the material.

V was pared by 2 bases and J by 3 bases, with 2 bases of the junction left unmatched. The CDR3 totals 15 residues. Germline lookup yields CDR1 MGHDK and CDR2 SYGVNS. Original analysis: Quantification of nucleated cells was approximated via reference gene primer amplification. Sequencing used immunoSEQ multiplex PCR; TCRdb keeps in-frame clones, though not all of them. D and trimming come from the DNA, and the V and J calls and clone size come from that table. Of some 370,000 clones in the sample, around 91% were seen once. This clone was counted a single time. The chain recombines TRBV25-1 with TRBJ1-5, with 9 positions matching TRBD1. The receptor was derived from a young man with active or convalescent COVID-19. The sequenced material came from peripheral blood. The CDR3 DNA is TGTGCCAGCAGTGAAGACAGGGGGTCCAATCAGCCCCAGCATTTT. Amino acid sequence: CASSEDRGSNQPQHF.